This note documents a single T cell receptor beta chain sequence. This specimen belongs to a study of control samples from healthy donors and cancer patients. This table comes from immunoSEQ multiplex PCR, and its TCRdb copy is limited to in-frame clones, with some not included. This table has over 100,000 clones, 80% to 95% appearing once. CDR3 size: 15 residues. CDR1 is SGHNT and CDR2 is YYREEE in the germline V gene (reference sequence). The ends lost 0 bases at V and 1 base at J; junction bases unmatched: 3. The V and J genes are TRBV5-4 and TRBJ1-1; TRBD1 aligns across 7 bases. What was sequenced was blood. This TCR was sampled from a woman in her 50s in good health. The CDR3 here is CASSLDDRANTEAFF. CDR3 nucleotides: TGTGCCAGCAGCTTGGATGACAGGGCGAACACTGAAGCTTTCTTT.